This TCR beta chain was obtained from a study of PD-L1 blockade in urothelial cancer. For the study at large: Patients' histories included 0 to 3 prior chemotherapy regimens.

Germline-derived CDR1 and CDR2 are SEHNR and FQNEAQ (reference sequence). Trimming stripped 0 bases from V and 6 bases from J, with 12 bases between. This CDR3 region has 15 residues. For this clone: Its target is not known. Other DNA sequences from this sample encode an identical CDR3 as well.

Measured with immunoSEQ multiplex PCR; TCRdb has only the in-frame clones, and not every one. The sample contains approximately 32,000 clones, roughly four fifths of which appear only once. The study's findings and limits: Pretreatment TCR clonality in blood under the median foretold superior survival.

Enrolled patients showed locally advanced or metastatic urothelial carcinoma. The chain is built from TRBV7-9 and TRBJ2-1, with D possibly being TRBD2 (7 bases). The material sequenced was PBMCs, taken around atezolizumab (anti-PD-L1) treatment. This TCR derives from a man in his sixties or seventies with urothelial cancer. The CDR3 bases are TGTGCCAGCAGCTTAGCGGGAGGGGGGCTCAATGAGCAGTTCTTC. Translation: CASSLAGGGLNEQFF.